This T cell receptor (beta chain) was recovered during a study of blood T cell repertoires in COVID-19. At the level of the study: The United States, Italy and Spain supplied acute and convalescent COVID-19 samples.

Germline loops: CDR1 MGHDK, CDR2 SYGVNS. The CDR3 length is 14 residues. Trimming took 8 bases from V and 0 from J, leaving 11 bases between them. As handled by the study authors: Amplification from reference gene primers served as the basis for estimated nucleated cell counts. Generated by immunoSEQ multiplex PCR, the TCRdb table keeps only in-frame clones and is missing some. The V and J calls and the clone size are those of that table, but D and trimming were determined from the DNA. The table shows some 100,000 clones, with roughly 92% occurring only once. The receptor's source is a man aged 60-69 years with acute or convalescent COVID-19. Sequencing was done on a sample of peripheral blood. This sequence joins TRBV25-1 and TRBJ1-3; TRBD1 might be the D (5 bases). CDR3: CASSTGGSGNTIYF. The DNA for the CDR3 is TGTGCCAGCTCCACGGGGGGCTCTGGAAACACCATATATTTT.